Given below is one T cell receptor beta chain in context. The antigen it binds to is not known. Per-base quality was not reported, and no clone a single base away is much larger than it. The sample originates from a study of cytomegalovirus exposure and HLA in healthy donors (dated by TCRdb to about 2017). About the study as a whole: In an earlier analysis of roughly 500 of the donors, less than 350 Gb of sequence data and 95 million to 130 million unique TCR beta sequences from about 190 million T cells were reported. Donor age, sex, ethnicity and CMV serostatus were compiled together with the repertoire data. Typing coverage varied by locus: roughly 620-640 donors for A, B, C, DRB1 and DQB1; roughly 500 for DQA1; some 610 for DPA1; approximately 490 for DPB1. In the later analysis, no new phenotypic data were used to find candidate immune exposures; instead, reliance was placed on TCR beta sequences and their occurrence across donors. Class I and class II HLA loci were covered by the typing at four-digit resolution. Along with the roughly 670-subject first cohort, a separate validation cohort of more than 90 different subjects was used. Across some 400 genotyped donors of the cohort, an average of roughly 200,000 unique TCR beta nucleotide sequences per donor were sequenced, and approximately 17% of those sequences were non-productive. Four to six DR-DQ haplotypes were handled as single units for association and clustering, since linkage in the cohort was strong. Genome-wide SNP genotypes for about three fifths of the roughly 700 donors were used in a later genetic analysis, which treated that subset as a discovery cohort. The study combined high-throughput TCR immunosequencing, statistical association of individual TCRs with disease status, and machine learning to predict cytomegalovirus infection status. The aim of the study was to test whether cataloging public T cell receptors could identify signatures of past pathogen exposure. The study used immunosequencing to profile the T cell repertoires of some 600 subjects and linked those repertoires to cytomegalovirus serostatus. A later analysis re-examined previously published TCR beta repertoires from around 670 donors and added high-resolution HLA genotyping to investigate patterns of TCR occurrence. An earlier analysis of a few hundred of the donors applied high-throughput TCR beta sequencing to assess whether each TCR beta V gene segment acted as functional or pseudogenic. Of the 300 to 400 genotyped donors, around 81% fell in the genetic ancestry cluster associated with self-reported Caucasian donors. About 310 gigabases of sequencing data and 80 million or so unique TCR sequences were included in an early release covering about 700 HLA-typed donors. Every repertoire in the discovery cohort had been generated on one and the same sequencing platform. Study-wide findings and limitations: Because counts were too low, seventeen rarely observed V segments, including chromosome 9 orphons, were excluded from the earlier analysis of around 590 of the donors. According to a later genetic analysis, donors in an Asian-associated ancestry cluster had fewer N-insertions in productive TCRs than the roughly 700-donor mean. This cohort had only TCR beta chains sequenced, and the lack of alpha or paired-chain data limited which features could be detected. Broadly in line with IMGT annotations, most TCR beta V segments showed up in productive rearrangements about 87% or about 30% of the time in an earlier analysis of several hundred of the donors. According to a later analysis, parvovirus B19, influenza, CMV and Epstein-Barr virus appeared linked to several top co-occurrence clusters. A group of highly shared sequence variants was considered likely to be a technical artifact of the sequencing pipeline. Presence/absence analyses assumed roughly uniform sequencing depth across donors, an assumption that may not hold. Most TCR sequences were observed very rarely across donors, whereas some public TCRs were present in many individuals. A total of 150 to 200 TCR beta chains were listed by the study as associated with cytomegalovirus. In a later analysis, 16,951 TCR beta sequences were associated with specific HLA alleles at a false discovery rate of 0.05. The authors suggested that the approach could potentially be extended to other disease states and immunological phenotypes. Correlated functional status among segregating V segments might reflect linkage disequilibrium, but an unknown experimental factor could not be ruled out. A later analysis found that most CMV-associated TCR beta chains appeared HLA-restricted, with HLA associations seemingly driven largely by CMV exposure. In vitro tests confirmed that a few of the cytomegalovirus-associated TCR beta chains recognize cytomegalovirus antigens. The only immune exposure information available for the cohort was CMV serostatus. In a later analysis, TCR association rates were found to vary across HLA loci, with the most associated TCRs seen for DRB1 alleles and the fewest for HLA-C alleles. Because HLA typing was unavailable for some donors at each locus, only the typed subset was used in association tests. A further reported finding was that TCR beta sequences accurately predicted the HLA-A and HLA-B alleles for most subjects in the first cohort. Cytomegalovirus status was reported to be diagnosed by the classifier with high specificity and sensitivity in both the original and validation cohorts. In a later analysis, HLA-associated TCR beta chains showed more clonal expansion and lower generation probabilities than non-associated chains that were equally common. When HLA alleles, especially DR and DQ, strongly co-occurred, attributing TCR associations to individual alleles was difficult. An association between a missense DCLRE1C variant and V-gene and J-gene trimming of TCR beta chains was found in a later genetic analysis and replicated in an independent cohort.

Preparation of the library involved the immunoSEQ multiplex PCR assay. For the multiplex PCR, a mixture combining 60 forward primers for TCR Vbeta segments and 13 reverse primers for TCR Jbeta segments was used. The CDR3 region of rearranged TCR beta genes was amplified from genomic DNA with a multiplex PCR assay. The Illumina HiSeq System was used to sequence the amplified TCR beta libraries as 87-base-pair reads. The authors' pipeline ran thus. A later analysis counted tens of millions of unique TCR beta chains across the 666 repertoires, and around 12 million of these chains were shared by at least two donors. Raw reads were error-corrected and collapsed into unique sequences with a nearest-neighbor algorithm that merged closely related sequences to remove PCR and sequencing errors. To assign V, D and J gene segments, CDR3 sequences were aligned to IMGT reference sequences. For a sequence to be retained, a match of at least six nucleotides was required to both a V gene segment and a J gene segment. A rearrangement was called productive if the CDR3 had no stop codons and remained in frame with V and J, and every other rearrangement was called non-productive. Following IMGT convention, CDR3 was defined as the stretch from the second conserved V-encoded cysteine to the conserved J-encoded phenylalanine. The earlier analysis of around 640 of the donors excluded sequences that lacked an unambiguous match to a single V gene segment. An earlier analysis of several hundred of the donors called V segments functional above 56.7% productive rearrangements and segregating when the between-donor standard deviation exceeded 5%. A statistical classification framework was developed to diagnose cytomegalovirus status using the catalog of TCR beta chain sequences. In a later analysis, TCR nucleotide sequences were compared against IMGT/GENE-DB human TR gene sequences so that V and J genes could be assigned. A later analysis assigned CDR3 sequences and most-parsimonious VDJ recombination scenarios with the TCRdist pipeline. In a later analysis, each TCR beta chain was defined by its CDR3 amino acid sequence together with its V-gene family, and reads lacking a unique V-gene family were excluded. A later analysis removed several hundred highly shared, low-generation-probability nucleotide sequences to deal with suspected cross-contamination and a sequencing artifact. In a later analysis, a clonal expansion index for each public chain was calculated from normalized within-repertoire ranks of inferred template counts. In a later analysis, generation probabilities were computed using a VDJ recombination model fitted to out-of-frame rearrangements, and the results were checked against IGoR. A later analysis scored TCR-TCR, TCR-HLA and TCR-CMV co-occurrence with hypergeometric tests, applying a repertoire-size bias correction to TCR pairs. False discovery rates were estimated in a later analysis by permuting HLA or CMV assignments 20 times. In a later analysis, co-occurring TCRs were grouped using DBSCAN, and TCRdist sequence similarity was added for clustering within HLA-allele-positive subsets. Repertoires with fewer than 30,000 or more than 120,000 public chains, plus five repertoires with anomalous nucleotide sharing, were excluded from co-occurrence clustering. TCRdb mirrors the immuneACCESS table, restricted to in-frame sequences. Some clones are absent from its copies; in checked studies, under half trace to an unresolved V gene, and the reason for the others is unknown. The DNA gave D and trimming, while V, J and clone size come from that table. The sample has approximately 110,000 clones on record, about 80% of them singletons. The top ten hold roughly 5.6% of the sample.

The cohort was made up of approximately 700 healthy bone marrow donors. Cohort members were all nominally healthy when sampled, although unrecorded immune exposures were likely present. The donor tested CMV seropositive, placing the donor among the 250 to 350 seropositive members of the cohort. Each donor provided a peripheral blood sample, and peripheral blood mononuclear cells were used for TCR beta sequencing. The Qiagen DNeasy Blood Extraction Kit was used to extract genomic DNA from the blood cell samples. This TCR was sampled from a female donor in good health and CMV-seropositive. The sequenced sample was PBMCs.

In nucleotides, the sequence is TGCAGCGTCTCCGGGACAGCCGCCTACGAGCAGTACTTC. This gives the protein CSVSGTAAYEQYF. The sequence joins TRBV29-1 to TRBJ2-7, with 7 central nucleotides matching TRBD1. From its cysteine to its phenylalanine, the CDR3 spans 13 amino acids. The sequence is cut down to CDR3 DNA, 39 bases in frame from base 1. At the junction V is shortened by 6 bases and J by 2 bases; bases outside the gene matches: 7. Looking up the germline V gene yields CDR1 SQVTM and CDR2 ANQGSEA.